This T cell receptor (beta chain) comes out of a study of T-cell reconstitution after alpha-beta-depleted transplantation in children. This clonotype was counted at least ten times. For TCRbeta, the library was prepared with unique molecular identifiers. TCRdb re-called the PCR reads with MiXCR, one entry per CDR3 protein. The sample includes approximately 200,000 distinct CDR3 sequences, about 14% seen only once; the top ten take over 10%. The CDR3 extends over 12 amino acids. V was trimmed by 7 bases and J by 7 bases, leaving 13 bases between them. In germline, CDR1 is MNHEY, CDR2 SVGAGI. This chain joins TRBV6-5 and TRBJ1-1, with TRBD1 as a possible D gene (6 bases). This TCR came from a human donor who donated a stem cell graft to a child with acute lymphoblastic leukemia. The material was PBMCs from the stem cell graft donor, obtained from the stem cell graft. The chain's CDR3 is CASTSKGGEAFF. The CDR3 DNA reads as TGTGCCAGCACCAGTAAGGGGGGTGAAGCTTTCTTT.